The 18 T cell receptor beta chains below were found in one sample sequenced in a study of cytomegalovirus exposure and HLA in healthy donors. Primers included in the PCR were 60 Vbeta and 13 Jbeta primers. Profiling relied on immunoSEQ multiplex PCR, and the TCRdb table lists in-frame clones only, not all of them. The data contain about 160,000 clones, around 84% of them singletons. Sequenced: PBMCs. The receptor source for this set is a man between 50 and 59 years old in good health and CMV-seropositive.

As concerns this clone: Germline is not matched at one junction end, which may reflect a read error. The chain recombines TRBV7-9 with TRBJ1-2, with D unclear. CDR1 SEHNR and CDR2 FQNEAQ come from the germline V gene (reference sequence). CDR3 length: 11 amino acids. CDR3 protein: CATSASRGYTF. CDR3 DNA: TGTGCCACCAGCGCTTCGCGGGGCTACACCTTC.

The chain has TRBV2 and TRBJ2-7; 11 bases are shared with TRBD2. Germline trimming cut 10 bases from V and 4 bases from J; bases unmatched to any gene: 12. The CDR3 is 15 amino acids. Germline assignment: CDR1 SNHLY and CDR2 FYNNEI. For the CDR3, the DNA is TGTGCCACCCAGGCCCTGACTAGCGGGGAATACGAGCAGTACTTC. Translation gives CATQALTSGEYEQYF.

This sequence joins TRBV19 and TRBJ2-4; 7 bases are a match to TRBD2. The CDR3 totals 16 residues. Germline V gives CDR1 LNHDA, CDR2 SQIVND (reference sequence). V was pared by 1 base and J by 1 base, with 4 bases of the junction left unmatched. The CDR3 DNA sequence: TGTGCCAGTAGTATAGGGGAGGGAGTGGCCAAAAACATTCAGTACTTC. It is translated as CASSIGEGVAKNIQYF.

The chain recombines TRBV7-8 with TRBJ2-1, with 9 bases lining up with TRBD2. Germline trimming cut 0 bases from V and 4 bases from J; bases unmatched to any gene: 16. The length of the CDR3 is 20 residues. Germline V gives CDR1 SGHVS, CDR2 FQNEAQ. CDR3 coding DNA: TGTGCCAGCAGCTTAGCCCCTATGGGACTAGCAGGCGGCATTTACAATGAGCAGTTCTTC. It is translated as CASSLAPMGLAGGIYNEQFF.

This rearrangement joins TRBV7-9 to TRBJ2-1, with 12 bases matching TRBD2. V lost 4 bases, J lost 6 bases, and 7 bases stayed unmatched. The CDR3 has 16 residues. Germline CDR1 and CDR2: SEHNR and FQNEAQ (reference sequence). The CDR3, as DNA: TGTGCCAGCAGCTCAGTTCTAGCGGGGGGGGTCAATGAGCAGTTCTTC. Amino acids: CASSSVLAGGVNEQFF.

The CDR3, as DNA: TGTGCCAGCAGCTTAGCCCCCAGCGGGTCCTCATCCTACAATGAGCAGTTCTTC. It encodes CASSLAPSGSSSYNEQFF. The chain has TRBV7-9 and TRBJ2-1, with D perhaps matching TRBD2 (6 bases). CDR1 is SEHNR, CDR2 FQNEAQ, per germline (reference sequence). The CDR3 loop spans 18 amino acids. Trimming took 0 bases from V and 1 from J, leaving 16 bases between them.

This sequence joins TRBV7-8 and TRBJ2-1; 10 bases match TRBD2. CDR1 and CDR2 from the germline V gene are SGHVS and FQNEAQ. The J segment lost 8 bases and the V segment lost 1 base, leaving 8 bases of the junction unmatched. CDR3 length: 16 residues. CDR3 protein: CASSLVGSSGRYEQFF. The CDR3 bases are TGTGCCAGCAGCTTAGTGGGGTCTAGCGGGAGATATGAGCAGTTCTTC.

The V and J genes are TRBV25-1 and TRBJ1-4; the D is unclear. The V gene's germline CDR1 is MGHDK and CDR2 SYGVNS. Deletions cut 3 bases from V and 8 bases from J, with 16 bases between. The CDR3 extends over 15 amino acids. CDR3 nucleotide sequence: TGTGCCAGCAGTGAGGGTTCCACTGGGAGCGAAAAACTGTTTTTT. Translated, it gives CASSEGSTGSEKLFF.

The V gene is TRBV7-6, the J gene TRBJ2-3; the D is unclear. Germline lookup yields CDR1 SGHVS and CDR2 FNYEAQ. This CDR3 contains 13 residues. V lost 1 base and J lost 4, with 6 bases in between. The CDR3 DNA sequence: TGTGCCAGCAGCTTAGGAGCCCCAGATACGCAGTATTTT. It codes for CASSLGAPDTQYF.

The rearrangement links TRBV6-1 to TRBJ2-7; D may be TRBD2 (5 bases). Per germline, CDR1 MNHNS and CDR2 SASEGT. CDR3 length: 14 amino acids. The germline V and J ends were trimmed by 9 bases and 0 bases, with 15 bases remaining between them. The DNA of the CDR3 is TGTGCCAGTCGGGAAGGAGAGGGCTCCTACGAGCAGTACTTC. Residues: CASREGEGSYEQYF.

CDR3 DNA: TGTGCCAGCAGCGCTCCCAGCTCCTACGAGCAGTACTTC. It translates to CASSAPSSYEQYF. V gene TRBV9 combines with J gene TRBJ2-7, with D uncertain. Germline CDR1 reads SGDLS; CDR2 reads YYNGEE. Trimming stripped 3 bases from V and 0 bases from J, with 7 bases between. This CDR3 is 13 amino acids long.

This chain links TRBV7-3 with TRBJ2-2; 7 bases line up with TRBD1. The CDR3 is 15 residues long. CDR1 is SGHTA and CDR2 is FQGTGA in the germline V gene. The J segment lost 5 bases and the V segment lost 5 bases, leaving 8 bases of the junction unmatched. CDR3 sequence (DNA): TGTGCCAGCAGCCTACGGACAGGTCCTACCGGGGAGCTGTTTTTT. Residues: CASSLRTGPTGELFF.

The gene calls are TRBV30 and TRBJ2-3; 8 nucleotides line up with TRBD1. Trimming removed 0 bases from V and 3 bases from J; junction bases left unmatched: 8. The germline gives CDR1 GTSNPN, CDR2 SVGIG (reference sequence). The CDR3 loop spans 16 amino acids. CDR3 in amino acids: CAWSVGQGARTDTQYF. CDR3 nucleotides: TGTGCCTGGAGTGTTGGCCAGGGGGCTAGGACAGATACGCAGTATTTT.

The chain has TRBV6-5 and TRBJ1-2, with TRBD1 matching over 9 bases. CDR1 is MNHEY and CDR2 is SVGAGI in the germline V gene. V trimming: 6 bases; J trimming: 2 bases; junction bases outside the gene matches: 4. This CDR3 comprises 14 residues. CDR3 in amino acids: CASSLGQGNYGYTF. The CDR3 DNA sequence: TGTGCCAGCAGCCTGGGACAGGGAAACTATGGCTACACCTTC.

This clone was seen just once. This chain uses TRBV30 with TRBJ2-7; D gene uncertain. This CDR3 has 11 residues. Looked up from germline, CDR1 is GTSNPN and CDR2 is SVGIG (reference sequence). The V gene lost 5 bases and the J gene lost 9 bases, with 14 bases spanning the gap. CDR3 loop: CAWDKGGRQYV. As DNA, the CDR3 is TGTGCCTGGGACAAAGGTGGTCGGCAGTACGTC.

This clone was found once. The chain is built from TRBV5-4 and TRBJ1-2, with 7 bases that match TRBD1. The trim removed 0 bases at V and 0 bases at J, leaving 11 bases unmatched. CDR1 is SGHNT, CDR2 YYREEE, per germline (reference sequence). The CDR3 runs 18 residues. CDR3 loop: CASSLGRGTAPANYGYTF. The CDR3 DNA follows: TGTGCCAGCAGCTTGGGCCGCGGGACAGCCCCAGCTAACTATGGCTACACCTTC.

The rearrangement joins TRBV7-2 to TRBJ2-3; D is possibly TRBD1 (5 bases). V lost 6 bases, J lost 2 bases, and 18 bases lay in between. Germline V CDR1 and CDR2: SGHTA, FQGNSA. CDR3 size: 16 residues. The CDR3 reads CASRSGSGLTTDTQYF. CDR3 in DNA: TGTGCCAGCAGATCCGGATCAGGGCTAACCACAGATACGCAGTATTTT.

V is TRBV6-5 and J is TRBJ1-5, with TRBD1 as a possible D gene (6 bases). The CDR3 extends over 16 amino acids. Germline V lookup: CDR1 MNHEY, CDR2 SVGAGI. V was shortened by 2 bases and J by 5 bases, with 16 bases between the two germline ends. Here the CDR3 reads CASSYPGTRGHQPQHF. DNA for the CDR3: TGTGCCAGCAGTTACCCAGGGACCAGGGGCCATCAGCCCCAGCATTTT.